The 8 T cell receptor beta chains reported below all come from one sample, sequenced in a study of neurological immune-mediated disorders. TCRdb independently ran MiXCR on the 5' RACE reads; one entry per CDR3 protein. Here the sample spans tens of thousands of distinct CDR3 sequences, under 4.5% being singletons. Sample: PBMCs. These receptors all come from a woman in her forties or fifties with multiple sclerosis.

This clonotype has a count of ten or more. The chain has TRBV20-1 and TRBJ1-1, with a possible D match to TRBD1 (5 bases). In germline, CDR1 is DFQATT, CDR2 SNEGSKA (reference sequence). Trimming took 6 bases from V and 4 from J, leaving 15 bases between them. The CDR3 spans 13 residues. CDR3: CSAAGQRGTEAFF. CDR3 bases: TGCAGTGCAGCCGGGCAAAGGGGCACTGAAGCTTTCTTT.

This clonotype appeared many times. The V and J genes are TRBV7-8 and TRBJ2-1, with 7 bases fitting TRBD1. With 5 bases clipped from V and 5 bases from J, the junction kept 6 bases outside the gene matches. CDR3 length equals 14 residues. Germline V gives CDR1 SGHVS, CDR2 FQNEAQ. The CDR3 bases are TGTGCCAGCAGCCTCCTGGACAGGCACAATGAGCAGTTCTTC. It codes for CASSLLDRHNEQFF.

The sample holds many counts of this clonotype. The chain combines TRBV29-1 with TRBJ1-4; D remains unclear. Germline V CDR1 and CDR2: SQVTM, ANQGSEA. CDR3 length: 12 residues. V shed 6 bases and J shed 6 bases, with 11 bases lying between them. The CDR3 DNA follows: TGCAGCGTGGAGCAGGCGGATGAAAAACTGTTTTTT. Translated, it gives CSVEQADEKLFF.

This clonotype was seen many times. V and J are TRBV11-3 and TRBJ1-6; 7 bases align to TRBD1. CDR1 is SGHNT and CDR2 is YENEEA in the germline V gene. V trimming: 2 bases; J trimming: 10 bases; junction bases outside the gene matches: 5. The CDR3 has 14 amino acids. DNA for the CDR3: TGTGCCAGCAGCTTACAAGGGGGCGGATCACCCCTCCACTTT. It yields the protein CASSLQGGGSPLHF.

This clonotype was picked up many times. The gene calls are TRBV5-1 and TRBJ1-5, with 10 bases that match TRBD1. Losses at the gene ends were 0 bases for V and 7 bases for J; bases not matched to a gene: 4. The CDR3 runs to 15 residues. Per the germline V gene, CDR1 is SGHRS and CDR2 is YFSETQ. The CDR3 loop is CASSLGQGAGQPQHF. CDR3 DNA sequence: TGCGCCAGCAGCTTGGGACAGGGGGCAGGACAGCCCCAGCATTTT.

This clonotype was recorded many times. J is TRBJ1-2 and V is TRBV7-9; 7 nucleotides align to TRBD1. Looked up from germline, CDR1 is SEHNR and CDR2 is FQNEAQ (reference sequence). V was pared by 6 bases and J by 5 bases, with 18 bases of the junction left unmatched. The CDR3 contains 17 residues. DNA for the CDR3: TGTGCCAGCAGTTCTCTGTGGACCGGGACAGAGACTTATGGCTACACCTTC. Its protein is CASSSLWTGTETYGYTF. Supplemented by reference TRBV7-9 and TRBJ1-2, the full variable domain reads DTGVSQNPRHKITKRGQNVTFRCDPISEHNRLYWYRQTLGQGPEFLTYFQNEAQLEKSRLLSDRFSAERPKGSFSTLEIQRTEQGDSAMYLCASSSLWTGTETYGYTFGSGTRLTVV.

This clonotype has at least ten counts. This chain joins TRBV6-5 and TRBJ2-1; D is undetermined. The CDR3 consists of 15 residues. Germline V gene lookup returns CDR1 MNHEY and CDR2 SVGAGI. The V and J ends lost 2 bases and 6 bases respectively, with 14 bases between them. The CDR3 nucleotides read TGTGCCAGCAGTTACGGGTTAGCTCGTCTCAATGAGCAGTTCTTC. Translated, it gives CASSYGLARLNEQFF.

This clonotype has ten or more counts. The chain is built from TRBV4-3 and TRBJ2-1; a weak D match, TRBD2 (6 bases). Trimming cost V 3 bases and J 0 bases, with 15 bases left between them. Per germline, CDR1 LGHNA and CDR2 YSLEER. This CDR3 is 17 amino acids long. CDR3 amino acids: CASSQEWDSSSYNEQFF. The CDR3 DNA is TGCGCCAGCAGCCAGGAGTGGGACTCCAGCTCCTACAATGAGCAGTTCTTC.